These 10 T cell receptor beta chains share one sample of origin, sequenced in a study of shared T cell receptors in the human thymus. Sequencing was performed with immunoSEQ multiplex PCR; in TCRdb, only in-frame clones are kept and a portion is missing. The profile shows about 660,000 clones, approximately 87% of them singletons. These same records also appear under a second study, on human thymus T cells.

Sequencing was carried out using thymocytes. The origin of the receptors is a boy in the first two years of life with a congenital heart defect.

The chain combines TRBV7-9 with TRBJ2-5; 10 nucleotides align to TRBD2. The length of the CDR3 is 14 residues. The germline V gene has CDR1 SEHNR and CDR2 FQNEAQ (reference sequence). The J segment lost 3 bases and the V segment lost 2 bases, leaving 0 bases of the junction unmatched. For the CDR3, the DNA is TGTGCCAGCAGCTTAACTAGCGGGGAAGAGACCCAGTACTTC. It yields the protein CASSLTSGEETQYF.

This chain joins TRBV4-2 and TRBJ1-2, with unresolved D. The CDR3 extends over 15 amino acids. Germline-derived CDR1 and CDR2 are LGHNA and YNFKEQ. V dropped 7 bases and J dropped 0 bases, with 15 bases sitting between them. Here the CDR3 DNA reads TGTGCCAGCAACCTAGGGAGTCCCCCTAACTATGGCTACACCTTC. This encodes CASNLGSPPNYGYTF.

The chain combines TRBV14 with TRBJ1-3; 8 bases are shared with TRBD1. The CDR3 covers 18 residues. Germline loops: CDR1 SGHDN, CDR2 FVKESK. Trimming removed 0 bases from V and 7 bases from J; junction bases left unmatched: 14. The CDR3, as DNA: TGTGCCAGCAGCCAAGATCGGGACAGGCAGGTGATTGGGAACACCATATATTTT. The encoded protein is CASSQDRDRQVIGNTIYF.

In DNA form, the CDR3 reads TGCGCCAGCAGCATCGGACTAGCGGGGGACTACGAGCAGTACTTC. Its translation: CASSIGLAGDYEQYF. This chain joins TRBV5-1 and TRBJ2-7; 13 bases align to TRBD2. Germline CDR1 SGHRS, CDR2 YFSETQ. CDR3 length equals 15 residues. Unmatched junction bases numbered 4, after V lost 4 bases and J lost 3 bases.

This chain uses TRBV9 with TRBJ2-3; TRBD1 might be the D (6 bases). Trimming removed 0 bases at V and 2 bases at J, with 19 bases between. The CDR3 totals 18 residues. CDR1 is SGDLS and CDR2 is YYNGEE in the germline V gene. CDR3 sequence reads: CASSVAPSRGYSTDTQYF. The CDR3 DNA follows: TGTGCCAGCAGCGTAGCGCCGAGCAGGGGTTACTCCACAGATACGCAGTATTTT.

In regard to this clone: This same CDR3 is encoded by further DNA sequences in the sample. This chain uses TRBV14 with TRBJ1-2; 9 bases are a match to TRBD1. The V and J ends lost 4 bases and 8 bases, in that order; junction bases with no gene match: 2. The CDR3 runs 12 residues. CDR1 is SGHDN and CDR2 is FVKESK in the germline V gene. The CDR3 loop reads CASSPDRGGYTF. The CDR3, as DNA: TGTGCCAGCAGCCCCGACAGGGGGGGCTACACCTTC.

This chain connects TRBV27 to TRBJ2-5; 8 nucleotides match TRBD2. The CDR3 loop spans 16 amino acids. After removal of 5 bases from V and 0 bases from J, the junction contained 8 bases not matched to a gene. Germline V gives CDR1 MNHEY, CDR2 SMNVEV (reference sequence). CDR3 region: CASSGGSGGHQETQYF. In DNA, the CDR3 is TGTGCCAGCAGTGGGGGGAGCGGGGGACACCAAGAGACCCAGTACTTC.

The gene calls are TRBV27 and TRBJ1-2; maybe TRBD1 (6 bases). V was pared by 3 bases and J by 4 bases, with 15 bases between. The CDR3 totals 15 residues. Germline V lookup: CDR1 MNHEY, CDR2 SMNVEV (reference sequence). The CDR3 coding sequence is TGTGCCAGCAGTTTGGGGGGGGCGCACCTCTATGGCTACACCTTC. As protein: CASSLGGAHLYGYTF.

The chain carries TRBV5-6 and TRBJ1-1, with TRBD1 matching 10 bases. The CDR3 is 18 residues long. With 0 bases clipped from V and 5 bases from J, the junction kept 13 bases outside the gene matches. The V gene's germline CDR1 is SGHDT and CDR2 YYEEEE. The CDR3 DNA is TGTGCCAGCAGCTTGGGGGCTGGACAGGGGGGGGTTTATACTGAAGCTTTCTTT. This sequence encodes CASSLGAGQGGVYTEAFF.

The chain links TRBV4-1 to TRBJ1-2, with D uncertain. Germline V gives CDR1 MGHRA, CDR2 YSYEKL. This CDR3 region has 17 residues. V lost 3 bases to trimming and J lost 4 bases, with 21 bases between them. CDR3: CASSQNSSTGEFYGYTF. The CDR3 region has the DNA TGCGCCAGCAGCCAGAACTCGAGCACCGGGGAGTTCTATGGCTACACCTTC.